This section outlines one T cell receptor (beta chain) sequence together with its context. Time point in this sample: patch test 2, 6 weeks after DPC sensitization. The treatment is: therapeutic diphenylcyclopropenone sensitization with weekly scalp DPC. The data originate from a study of human T cells and chemical hapten exposure. Study-wide background: Readings were taken at 6 days from patch tests that had applied 0.01% DPC to the upper back.

V lost 3 bases, J lost 6 bases, and 14 bases stayed unmatched. CDR3 size: 19 residues. Per the germline V gene, CDR1 is ENHRY and CDR2 is SYGVKD. TCRdb re-analysed the RACE reads in MiXCR, keeping a single row per CDR3 protein. The sample has around 75,000 distinct CDR3 sequences; about a tenth are singletons. V and J are TRBV10-3 and TRBJ2-3; 14 bases align to TRBD2. Specimen: whole blood, collected in connection with sensitization to the hapten diphenylcyclopropenone (DPC). This TCR derives from a woman aged 50 to 65 with alopecia areata. Some clones in this sample may be carry-over from other donors' samples. The DNA of the CDR3 is TGTGCCATCAGTGAAGGGGGCCCGGGGACTAGCGGGAGTTGGGATACGCAGTATTTT. Protein sequence: CAISEGGPGTSGSWDTQYF.